These 8 T cell receptor beta chains came from one sample sequenced in a study of blood T cell repertoires in COVID-19. Data came from immunoSEQ multiplex PCR; TCRdb stores just in-frame clones and leaves some out. The table shows around 71,000 clones, with around 85% occurring only once. The sample taken for sequencing was peripheral blood. The receptors originated from an elderly man with acute or convalescent COVID-19.

This clone was seen a single time. V gene TRBV5-8 combines with J gene TRBJ1-3; D is possibly TRBD1 (6 bases). Germline loops: CDR1 SGHTS, CDR2 YDEGEE. This CDR3 spans 15 amino acids. The germline V and J ends were trimmed by 1 base and 2 bases, with 10 bases remaining between them. CDR3 protein: CASSLRAGAGNTIYF. DNA for the CDR3: TGTGCCAGCAGCTTGCGGGCAGGGGCTGGAAACACCATATATTTT. Variable domain in full (rest from reference TRBV5-8 and TRBJ1-3): EAGVTQSPTHLIKTRGQQATLRCSPISGHTSVYWYQQALGLGLQFLLWYDEGEERNRGNFPPRFSGRQFPNYSSELNVNALELEDSALYLCASSLRAGAGNTIYFGEGSWLTVV.

This clone was seen only once. The chain joins TRBV3-1 (or the pseudogene TRBV3-2) to TRBJ2-4; TRBD2 agrees at 7 bases. With V trimmed by 0 bases and J by 3 bases, 8 bases remained unmatched. Germline V gene lookup returns CDR1 LGHDT and CDR2 YNNKEL (reference sequence). This CDR3 contains 17 residues. The CDR3: CASSQDSSGAVKNIQYF. In nucleotides, the CDR3 is TGTGCCAGCAGCCAAGATTCCAGCGGGGCAGTCAAAAACATTCAGTACTTC.

The CDR3 region is CASRREGIIGELFF. CDR3 bases: TGTGCCAGCAGGAGGGAGGGGATCATCGGGGAGCTGTTTTTT. The chain links TRBV6-6 to TRBJ2-2; TRBD2 aligns across 7 bases. The V and J ends lost 6 bases and 7 bases, in that order; junction bases with no gene match: 8. The CDR3 extends over 14 amino acids. Per germline, CDR1 MNHNY and CDR2 SVGAGI (reference sequence).

This chain uses TRBV6-6 with TRBJ1-4; 8 bases fit TRBD1. Germline CDR1 is MNHNY and CDR2 is SVGAGI (reference sequence). The CDR3 contains 14 residues. V trimming: 6 bases; J trimming: 7 bases; junction bases outside the gene matches: 7. CDR3 region: CASSTGQDIEKLFF. The CDR3 region has the DNA TGTGCCAGCAGCACGGGACAGGACATTGAAAAACTGTTTTTT.

The chain combines TRBV2 with TRBJ1-2; D call uncertain. The germline gives CDR1 SNHLY, CDR2 FYNNEI. The CDR3 consists of 12 residues. The CDR3 DNA sequence: TGTGCGCTAGACTCTGTTAACTATGGCTACACCTTC. Its protein is CALDSVNYGYTF.

This clone is labeled medium-sized. The chain uses TRBV5-6 and TRBJ1-2; D not certain. The CDR3 spans 12 residues. CDR1 and CDR2 from the germline V gene are SGHDT and YYEEEE. Trimming removed 3 bases at V and 2 bases at J, with 5 bases between. The CDR3 is CASSSGNYGYTF. The CDR3 nucleotides are TGTGCCAGCAGCTCGGGGAACTATGGCTACACCTTC.

The rearrangement joins TRBV24-1 to TRBJ2-1; 11 bases align to TRBD2. This CDR3 is built from 16 residues. Looked up from germline, CDR1 is KGHDR and CDR2 is SFDVKD. V lost 5 bases to trimming and J lost 7 bases; unmatched junction nucleotides: 9. The DNA for the CDR3 is TGTGCCACCAGTGGCCGACTAGCGGGGACGGTAAATGAGCAGTTCTTC. It is translated as CATSGRLAGTVNEQFF.

The J gene is TRBJ2-5, the V gene TRBV27; TRBD2 matches 8 bases. The CDR3 contains 15 residues. Germline V gene sequence: CDR1 MNHEY, CDR2 SMNVEV (reference sequence). Unmatched junction bases numbered 7, after V lost 4 bases and J lost 3 bases. CDR3 residues: CASSSAGAQEETQYF. DNA for the CDR3: TGTGCCAGCAGTTCAGCGGGAGCCCAGGAAGAGACCCAGTACTTC.